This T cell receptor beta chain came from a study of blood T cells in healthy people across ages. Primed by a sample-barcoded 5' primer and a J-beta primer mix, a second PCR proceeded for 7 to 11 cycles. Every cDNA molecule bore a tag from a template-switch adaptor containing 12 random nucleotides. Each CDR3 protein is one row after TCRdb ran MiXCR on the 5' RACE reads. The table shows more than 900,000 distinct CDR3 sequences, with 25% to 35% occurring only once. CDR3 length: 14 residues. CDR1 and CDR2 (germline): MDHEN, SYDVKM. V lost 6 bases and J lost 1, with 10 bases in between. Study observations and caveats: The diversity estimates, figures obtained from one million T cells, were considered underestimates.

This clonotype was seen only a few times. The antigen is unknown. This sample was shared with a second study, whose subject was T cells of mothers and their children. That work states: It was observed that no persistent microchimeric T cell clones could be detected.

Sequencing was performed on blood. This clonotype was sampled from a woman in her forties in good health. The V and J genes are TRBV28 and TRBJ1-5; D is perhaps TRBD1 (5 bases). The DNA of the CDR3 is TGTGCCAGCAGATTGACAGTAAGCAATCAGCCCCAGCATTTT. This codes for CASRLTVSNQPQHF.